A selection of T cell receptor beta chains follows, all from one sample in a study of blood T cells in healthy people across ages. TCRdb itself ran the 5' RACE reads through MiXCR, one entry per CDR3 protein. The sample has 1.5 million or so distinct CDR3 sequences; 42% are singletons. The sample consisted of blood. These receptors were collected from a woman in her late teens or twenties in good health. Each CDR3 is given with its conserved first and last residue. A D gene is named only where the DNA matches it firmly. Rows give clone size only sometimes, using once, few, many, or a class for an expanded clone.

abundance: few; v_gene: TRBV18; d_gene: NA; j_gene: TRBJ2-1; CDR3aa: CASSPLGTLVDEQFF
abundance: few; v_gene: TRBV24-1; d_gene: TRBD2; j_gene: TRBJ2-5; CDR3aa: CATSDSPKAGAWHEQYF
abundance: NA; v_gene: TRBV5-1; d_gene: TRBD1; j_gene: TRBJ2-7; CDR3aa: CASSLMASTGSNYEQYF
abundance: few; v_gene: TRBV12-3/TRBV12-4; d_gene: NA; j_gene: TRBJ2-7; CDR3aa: CASSLGGTTYEQYF
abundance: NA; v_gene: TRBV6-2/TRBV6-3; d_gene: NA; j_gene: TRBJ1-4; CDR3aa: CASSPHSTDPRDWGNEKLFF
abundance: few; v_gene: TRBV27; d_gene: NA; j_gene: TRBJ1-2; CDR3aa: CASSLDQGNGYTF
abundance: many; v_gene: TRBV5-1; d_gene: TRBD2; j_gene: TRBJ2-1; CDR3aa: CASSLRLAGGYEQFF
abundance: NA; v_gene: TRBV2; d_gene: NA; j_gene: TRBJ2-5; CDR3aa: CAIEQGQETQYF
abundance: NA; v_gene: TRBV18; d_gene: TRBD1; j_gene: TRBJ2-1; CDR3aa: CASSLGQGQNNEQFF
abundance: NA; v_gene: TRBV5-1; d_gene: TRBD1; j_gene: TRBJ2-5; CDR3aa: CASSPGQAENEQYF
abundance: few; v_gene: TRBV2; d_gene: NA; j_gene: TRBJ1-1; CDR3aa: CASSQTNEAFF
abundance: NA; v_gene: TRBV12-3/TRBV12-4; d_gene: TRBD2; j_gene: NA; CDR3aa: CASSLAILGTSGRRTYEQYF
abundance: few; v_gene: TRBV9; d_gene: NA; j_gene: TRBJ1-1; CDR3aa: CASSVALGAEAFF
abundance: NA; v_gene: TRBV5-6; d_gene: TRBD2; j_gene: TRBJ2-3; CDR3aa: CASSGAEGGPIHTDTQYF
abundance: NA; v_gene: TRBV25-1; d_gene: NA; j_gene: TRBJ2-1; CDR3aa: CASSEFIGDNEQFF
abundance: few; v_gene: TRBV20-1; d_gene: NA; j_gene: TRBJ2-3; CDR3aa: CSAPRAEHTDTQYF
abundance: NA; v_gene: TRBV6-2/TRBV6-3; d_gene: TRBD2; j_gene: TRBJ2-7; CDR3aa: CASSYPSSGSYEQYF
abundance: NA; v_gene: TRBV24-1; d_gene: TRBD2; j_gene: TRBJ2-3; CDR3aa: CATSEAGGWDTQYF
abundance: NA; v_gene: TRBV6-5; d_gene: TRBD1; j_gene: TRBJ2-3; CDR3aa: CAGSYEGQGVGTQYF
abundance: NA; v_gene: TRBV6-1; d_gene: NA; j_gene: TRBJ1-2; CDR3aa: CASSELISLGWYGYTF
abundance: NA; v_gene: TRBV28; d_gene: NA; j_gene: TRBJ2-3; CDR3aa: CASSRDRKQYF
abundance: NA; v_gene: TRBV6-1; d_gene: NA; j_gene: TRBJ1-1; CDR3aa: CASSEWGSEAFF